Each of the 31 T cell receptor beta chains below was sequenced from the same sample in a study of shared clonotypes between healthy human individuals. Here immunoSEQ multiplex PCR was the method, and the copy in TCRdb shows in-frame clones only, minus some. The sample comprises around 1.9 million clones, approximately 92% of which are singletons, and about 1.7% rests with the top ten. In the naive CD8 group, cells lacked CD45RO and were positively selected for CCR7, so terminally differentiated effector memory CD45RA+ cells were left out. The sample taken for sequencing was naive CD8+ T cells from PBMCs. The receptors originated from a man younger than 35 in good health. Some clones in this sample may be carry-over from other donors' samples.

This clone appeared a single time. The chain combines TRBV9 with TRBJ1-4; possible D gene TRBD1, 6 bases. V was pared by 2 bases and J by 7 bases, with 15 bases between. Germline V lookup: CDR1 SGDLS, CDR2 YYNGEE. The CDR3 spans 15 residues. This chain's CDR3 is CASSVSDRRGEKLFF. The CDR3 nucleotides read TGTGCCAGCAGCGTCTCGGACAGAAGGGGTGAAAAACTGTTTTTT.

The chain carries TRBV6-6 and TRBJ2-1, with D hard to call. The V and J ends lost 0 bases and 9 bases respectively, with 9 bases between them. CDR3 length equals 13 residues. In germline, CDR1 is MNHNY, CDR2 SVGAGI (reference sequence). The CDR3 nucleotides read TGTGCCAGCAGTTACTCTTCACTCGGTGAGCAGTTCTTC. The encoded protein is CASSYSSLGEQFF.

The rearrangement uses TRBV4-1 and TRBJ2-7; D is uncertain. Trimming left V 1 base short and J 2 bases short, with 12 bases between. Germline V gene sequence: CDR1 MGHRA, CDR2 YSYEKL. The CDR3 extends over 15 amino acids. In nucleotides, the CDR3 is TGCGCCAGCAGCCAAGGGGTCCTCACCCCCTACGAGCAGTACTTC. The encoded protein is CASSQGVLTPYEQYF.

This sequence joins TRBV9 and TRBJ2-7; weak D call: TRBD2 (5 bases). Germline V gene data show CDR1 as SGDLS and CDR2 as YYNGEE. The CDR3 spans 16 residues. The ends were cut back, 0 bases at V and 5 bases at J, with 18 bases in the middle. The CDR3 spells CASSVEGSGIGDEQYF. CDR3 coding DNA: TGTGCCAGCAGCGTAGAAGGGAGTGGAATTGGAGACGAGCAGTACTTC.

The V and J genes are TRBV27 and TRBJ2-7, with D perhaps matching TRBD1 (6 bases). The CDR3 is 13 amino acids. V lost 7 bases and J lost 5, with 15 bases in between. Germline CDR1 and CDR2: MNHEY and SMNVEV (reference sequence). The CDR3, as DNA: TGTGCCAGCATTCGCCAGGGGTCCCACGAGCAGTACTTC. Residues: CASIRQGSHEQYF.

This clone was seen a single time. This chain uses TRBV11-1 with TRBJ2-7; D unclear. The V gene lost 4 bases and the J gene lost 3 bases, with 13 bases spanning the gap. Germline lookup yields CDR1 SGHAT and CDR2 FQDESV (reference sequence). The CDR3 length is 14 residues. The CDR3 region has the DNA TGTGCCAGCAGCTACTCAAATATGATCTACGAGCAGTACTTC. Its protein is CASSYSNMIYEQYF.

This chain joins TRBV6-5 and TRBJ2-5, with 8 bases fitting TRBD1. The J segment lost 7 bases and the V segment lost 5 bases, leaving 9 bases of the junction unmatched. CDR3 length equals 14 residues. CDR1 is MNHEY and CDR2 is SVGAGI in the germline V gene. The CDR3 region has the DNA TGTGCCAGCAGTCACAGACAGGGGTTAAGGACCCAGTACTTC. Its translation is CASSHRQGLRTQYF.

This chain connects TRBV27 to TRBJ2-1, with D tentatively TRBD1 or TRBD2 (5 bases each). CDR1 and CDR2 from the germline V gene are MNHEY and SMNVEV (reference sequence). The V end lost 2 bases, the J end lost 7 bases, and 12 bases lay between the germline ends. The CDR3 spans 14 residues. The CDR3 DNA reads as TGTGCCAGCAGTTTAAGCCAGGGAGTAAATGAGCAGTTCTTC. Translating it yields CASSLSQGVNEQFF.

V and J are TRBV7-2 and TRBJ2-1; a possible D gene is TRBD1 (5 bases). The germline V gene has CDR1 SGHTA and CDR2 FQGNSA. The CDR3 sequence is 16 residues long. Trimming left V 0 bases short and J 0 bases short, with 9 bases between. CDR3 in DNA: TGTGCCAGCAGCTTAGCGGGTACAGGCTCCTACAATGAGCAGTTCTTC. Translation: CASSLAGTGSYNEQFF.

The chain employs TRBV19 and TRBJ1-5; 7 bases map to TRBD1. V lost 9 bases and J lost 2; bases outside the gene matches: 7. Germline CDR1 is LNHDA and CDR2 is SQIVND (reference sequence). The length of the CDR3 is 14 residues. CDR3 DNA sequence: TGTGCCAGCAGAAGACAGGGAGGCAATCAGCCCCAGCATTTT. Translated: CASRRQGGNQPQHF.

The rearrangement uses TRBV10-3 and TRBJ1-4; TRBD1 matches 9 bases. The J segment lost 4 bases and the V segment lost 0 bases, leaving 6 bases of the junction unmatched. This CDR3 is built from 17 residues. Per germline, CDR1 ENHRY and CDR2 SYGVKD. The DNA of the CDR3 is TGTGCCATCAGTGAGTCTTTCTGGGGACAGGGTAATGAAAAACTGTTTTTT. It yields the protein CAISESFWGQGNEKLFF.

V and J are TRBV7-9 and TRBJ1-4; 7 bases map to TRBD1. Looked up from germline, CDR1 is SEHNR and CDR2 is FQNEAQ (reference sequence). The CDR3 is 13 amino acids. The trim removed 8 bases at V and 3 bases at J, leaving 3 bases unmatched. CDR3: CASGDSSNEKLFF. CDR3 nucleotide sequence: TGTGCCAGCGGGGACAGTTCTAATGAAAAACTGTTTTTT.

The sample holds one count of this clone. The chain is built from TRBV27 and TRBJ2-7, with D possibly being TRBD2 (6 bases). Trimming removed 4 bases at V and 0 bases at J, with 16 bases between. The germline V gene encodes CDR1 MNHEY and CDR2 SMNVEV (reference sequence). The CDR3 contains 16 residues. The CDR3 DNA reads as TGTGCCAGCAGTTCCGATCTAGCGTCGAGCTCCTACGAGCAGTACTTC. Its translation: CASSSDLASSSYEQYF.

This chain connects TRBV2 to TRBJ2-7; the D is unclear. Germline assignment: CDR1 SNHLY and CDR2 FYNNEI. Trimming left V 6 bases short and J 3 bases short, with 3 bases between. The CDR3 runs 10 residues. CDR3 DNA: TGTGCCAGCAGGTACTACGAGCAGTACTTC. Protein sequence: CASRYYEQYF.

The J gene is TRBJ2-1, the V gene TRBV10-3; a possible D gene is TRBD1 (6 bases). CDR3 length equals 13 residues. V was cut by 6 bases and J by 3 bases, with 9 bases left in between. Germline V gives CDR1 ENHRY, CDR2 SYGVKD. The CDR3 DNA sequence: TGTGCCATCAGGAGGGACAACTACAATGAGCAGTTCTTC. This encodes CAIRRDNYNEQFF.

The chain links TRBV7-8 to TRBJ2-3; perhaps TRBD1 as D (5 bases). Trimming removed 4 bases at V and 2 bases at J, with 13 bases between. The germline CDR1 and CDR2 sequences are SGHVS and FQNEAQ. The CDR3 is made up of 15 amino acids. This CDR3 reads CASSSQGTYTDTQYF. The CDR3 region has the DNA TGTGCCAGCAGCTCTCAGGGAACTTACACAGATACGCAGTATTTT.

The V gene is TRBV4-1, the J gene TRBJ1-1; D may be TRBD1 (5 bases). The CDR3 consists of 16 residues. The V gene lost 2 bases and the J gene lost 3 bases, with 16 bases spanning the gap. Germline assignment: CDR1 MGHRA and CDR2 YSYEKL. CDR3 bases: TGCGCCAGCAGCCAATTTGCTCAGGGATCTTACACTGAAGCTTTCTTT. It specifies CASSQFAQGSYTEAFF.

The rearrangement joins TRBV27 to TRBJ2-1; unclear D gene. CDR1 and CDR2 (germline): MNHEY, SMNVEV (reference sequence). This CDR3 is built from 13 residues. V lost 4 bases, J lost 6 bases, and 10 bases lay in between. CDR3 nucleotide sequence: TGTGCCAGCAGTTCCTCCACAAGCAATGAGCAGTTCTTC. Its protein is CASSSSTSNEQFF.

This clone is a singleton in its sample. V is TRBV29-1 and J is TRBJ1-1, with 8 nucleotides matching TRBD1. After removal of 7 bases from V and 1 base from J, the junction contained 5 bases not matched to a gene. The CDR3 covers 13 residues. Germline V lookup: CDR1 SQVTM, CDR2 ANQGSEA. The CDR3: CSETGTGNTEAFF. The CDR3 coding sequence is TGCAGCGAGACCGGGACAGGGAACACTGAAGCTTTCTTT.

This clone was seen just once. V usage is TRBV5-1 and J usage is TRBJ2-7, with unresolved D. Trimming pared 2 bases from V and 2 bases from J, leaving 11 bases between. CDR3 size: 14 residues. The V gene's germline CDR1 is SGHRS and CDR2 YFSETQ. The CDR3 coding sequence is TGCGCCAGCAGCTTAGCTAGTCTCGCCTACGAGCAGTACTTC. Its protein is CASSLASLAYEQYF.

The chain joins TRBV11-2 to TRBJ2-7; D may match TRBD1 or TRBD2 (5 bases each). V lost 5 bases and J 2 bases, leaving 13 bases between the germline ends. From germline, CDR1 is SGHAT and CDR2 FQNNGV. The CDR3 consists of 14 residues. This chain's CDR3 is CASSHRDPPYEQYF. CDR3 DNA: TGTGCCAGCAGCCACCGGGACCCGCCCTACGAGCAGTACTTC.

The genes are TRBV5-4 and TRBJ1-3; D is possibly TRBD1 (5 bases). Per germline, CDR1 SGHNT and CDR2 YYREEE (reference sequence). The CDR3 has 16 residues. V lost 0 bases, J lost 1 base, and 11 bases lay in between. The CDR3 sequence is CASSLAGEGSGNTIYF. In nucleotides, the CDR3 is TGTGCCAGCAGCTTGGCCGGGGAGGGGTCTGGAAACACCATATATTTT.

This chain joins TRBV7-9 and TRBJ2-7; 7 bases align to TRBD2. CDR1 SEHNR and CDR2 FQNEAQ come from the germline V gene (reference sequence). The CDR3 is made up of 13 amino acids. V lost 9 bases to trimming and J lost 2 bases; unmatched junction nucleotides: 7. CDR3 residues: CASGGGLAYEQYF. The DNA of the CDR3 is TGTGCCAGTGGGGGAGGGTTAGCCTACGAGCAGTACTTC.

In nucleotides, the CDR3 is TGTGCCAGCAGTTTAGCGGCTACTTCGGATGAGCAGTTCTTC. Translating it yields CASSLAATSDEQFF. The chain recombines TRBV27 with TRBJ2-1, with unresolved D. Germline CDR1 is MNHEY and CDR2 is SMNVEV (reference sequence). There are 14 residues in the CDR3. Trimming removed 2 bases from V and 8 bases from J, with 13 bases in between.

J is TRBJ2-7 and V is TRBV5-6, with D hard to call. The CDR3 contains 14 residues. The V gene's germline CDR1 is SGHDT and CDR2 YYEEEE. Deletions cut 1 base from V and 5 bases from J, with 13 bases between. This CDR3 reads CASSLTVSLNEQYF. For the CDR3, the DNA is TGTGCCAGCAGCTTGACGGTATCCTTGAACGAGCAGTACTTC.

This chain joins TRBV6-5 and TRBJ1-1, with D uncertain. This CDR3 spans 13 amino acids. In germline, CDR1 is MNHEY, CDR2 SVGAGI. V was cut by 6 bases and J by 3 bases, with 11 bases left in between. DNA for the CDR3: TGTGCCAGCAGCAAACAGACGTACACTGAAGCTTTCTTT. Translating it yields CASSKQTYTEAFF.

There are a few counts of this clone. Other DNA sequences in this specimen translate into the identical CDR3. The V gene is TRBV6-6, the J gene TRBJ1-3; D remains ambiguous. Germline V CDR1 and CDR2: MNHNY, SVGAGI (reference sequence). The CDR3 length is 12 residues. The V and J ends lost 6 bases and 7 bases respectively, with 10 bases between them. The CDR3 DNA sequence: TGTGCCAGCAGCCCCCTGGGCAACACCATATATTTT. It is translated as CASSPLGNTIYF.

The V and J genes are TRBV9 and TRBJ2-2, with 16 positions matching TRBD2. After removal of 3 bases from V and 6 bases from J, the junction contained 8 bases not matched to a gene. CDR1 and CDR2 from the germline V gene are SGDLS and YYNGEE. CDR3 length equals 18 residues. CDR3 region: CASSGLGTSGRAAGELFF. CDR3 in DNA: TGTGCCAGCAGCGGGCTCGGGACTAGCGGGAGGGCGGCCGGGGAGCTGTTTTTT.

About this clone itself: Distinct nucleotide sequences in the sample also encode this CDR3. The chain is built from TRBV6-1 and TRBJ2-7, with 9 bases fitting TRBD2. V was clipped by 6 bases and J by 3 bases; unmatched bases: 3. Germline loops: CDR1 MNHNS, CDR2 SASEGT. The CDR3 consists of 13 residues. CDR3 nucleotide sequence: TGTGCCAGCAGAGGTAGCGGGAGCTACGAGCAGTACTTC. Residues: CASRGSGSYEQYF.

This chain connects TRBV19 to TRBJ2-1, with TRBD1 matching 9 bases. The CDR3 runs to 18 residues. The trim removed 4 bases at V and 9 bases at J, leaving 19 bases unmatched. The germline CDR1 and CDR2 sequences are LNHDA and SQIVND (reference sequence). CDR3 residues: CASSNEALGQGNVFEQFF. Here the CDR3 DNA reads TGTGCCAGTAGTAACGAAGCTTTGGGACAGGGTAACGTTTTTGAGCAGTTCTTC. The variable domain in full, completed from reference TRBV19 and TRBJ2-1, reads DGGITQSPKYLFRKEGQNVTLSCEQNLNHDAMYWYRQDPGQGLRLIYYSQIVNDFQKGDIAEGYSVSREKKESFPLTVTSAQKNPTAFYLCASSNEALGQGNVFEQFFGPGTRLTVL.

The rearrangement uses TRBV9 and TRBJ2-3, with 9 bases matching TRBD2. Germline lookup yields CDR1 SGDLS and CDR2 YYNGEE. CDR3 length: 16 residues. The V gene end was trimmed by 1 base and the J gene end by 2 bases; junction bases not matched to a gene: 5. The CDR3 nucleotides read TGTGCCAGCAGCGTATACGCGGGAGGGTCCACAGATACGCAGTATTTT. This encodes CASSVYAGGSTDTQYF.